The 9 T cell receptor beta chains below come from one sample, sequenced in a study of Ad26.COV2.S vaccination and SARS-CoV-2 variants. Treatment described: approximately 18 received Ad26.COV2.S at low or high dose, single or two shots; 5 received placebo; per-sample allocation not given. Sampling happened 63 days after the first vaccine or placebo injection. Some clones are missing from TCRdb's copy, which holds only in-frame ones; the method was immunoSEQ multiplex PCR. The sample shows around 270,000 clones, around nine tenths of them seen only once. Here the sequenced sample was peripheral blood, taken in a trial of Ad26.COV2.S vaccine versus placebo. Every receptor here comes from a person between 18 and 65 years old who received the Ad26.COV2.S COVID-19 vaccine or a placebo.

The gene calls are TRBV20-1 and TRBJ2-1; the D is unclear. CDR1 is DFQATT, CDR2 SNEGSKA, per germline (reference sequence). V was shortened by 7 bases and J by 9 bases, with 13 bases between the two germline ends. CDR3 length: 11 residues. CDR3 in DNA: TGCAGTGGGCTAGAGGCCCGTGAGCAGTTCTTC. Residues: CSGLEAREQFF.

The V and J genes are TRBV28 and TRBJ2-7, with 9 bases that match TRBD2. The CDR3 extends over 14 amino acids. V lost 6 bases to trimming and J lost 6 bases; unmatched junction nucleotides: 9. Germline CDR1 is MDHEN and CDR2 is SYDVKM. CDR3 DNA sequence: TGTGCCAGCAGCTACGGTAGCGGGAGTCTCGAGCAGTACGTC. Translation gives CASSYGSGSLEQYV.

The V call is TRBV6-6, the J call TRBJ2-7; D possibly corresponds to TRBD1 (6 bases). The germline CDR1 and CDR2 sequences are MNHNY and SVGAGI (reference sequence). The V end was cut by 5 bases, the J end by 4 bases, with 18 bases between. This CDR3 region has 15 residues. The CDR3 spells CASSAGQYLGYEQYF. The CDR3 region has the DNA TGTGCCAGCAGTGCCGGACAGTATTTGGGATACGAGCAGTACTTC.

V gene TRBV2 combines with J gene TRBJ2-2; 9 nucleotides align to TRBD1. J was trimmed by 5 bases and V by 5 bases; bases with no gene match: 3. Germline assignment: CDR1 SNHLY and CDR2 FYNNEI. This CDR3 region has 14 residues. For the CDR3, the DNA is TGTGCCAGCAGTCCCGGGACAGGGACCGGGGAGCTGTTTTTT. It yields the protein CASSPGTGTGELFF. Using reference TRBV2 and TRBJ2-2 for the parts outside the CDR3, the full variable domain is EPEVTQTPSHQVTQMGQEVILRCVPISNHLYFYWYRQILGQKVEFLVSFYNNEISEKSEIFDDQFSVERPDGSNFTLKIRSTKLEDSAMYFCASSPGTGTGELFFGEGSRLTVL.

The rearrangement links TRBV7-9 to TRBJ1-4; D is uncertain. The CDR3 contains 17 residues. Germline assignment: CDR1 SEHNR and CDR2 FQNEAQ (reference sequence). Trimming removed 1 base at V and 3 bases at J, with 15 bases between. The CDR3 loop is CASSLGIGLGANEKLFF. As DNA, the CDR3 is TGTGCCAGCAGCTTAGGGATAGGCCTCGGGGCTAATGAAAAACTGTTTTTT.

This clone came up once. This chain joins TRBV4-1 and TRBJ2-5; the D is unclear. Germline V gives CDR1 MGHRA, CDR2 YSYEKL. The CDR3 has 16 residues. V gave up 0 bases and J gave up 5 bases, with 16 bases separating them. CDR3 in DNA: TGCGCCAGCAGCCAAGATCATCGGGTCCCCTCGGAGACCCAGTACTTC. Encoded protein: CASSQDHRVPSETQYF.

The CDR3 here is CASSIEGQGRWLAKNIQYF. CDR3 DNA: TGTGCCAGTAGTATAGAGGGACAGGGACGCTGGTTGGCCAAAAACATTCAGTACTTC. The chain links TRBV19 to TRBJ2-4, with TRBD1 identical over 9 bases. Trimming took 0 bases from V and 1 from J; bases not matched to a gene: 10. The CDR3 spans 19 residues. Germline V gives CDR1 LNHDA, CDR2 SQIVND (reference sequence). Using reference TRBV19 and TRBJ2-4 for the parts outside the CDR3, the full variable domain is DGGITQSPKYLFRKEGQNVTLSCEQNLNHDAMYWYRQDPGQGLRLIYYSQIVNDFQKGDIAEGYSVSREKKESFPLTVTSAQKNPTAFYLCASSIEGQGRWLAKNIQYFGAGTRLSVL.

Notes on this clone: Other DNA sequences in the sample encode the same CDR3. This chain connects TRBV18 to TRBJ2-5; possible D gene TRBD1, 5 bases. Germline CDR1 is KGHSH and CDR2 is LQKENI. The CDR3 runs to 14 residues. V shed 0 bases and J shed 2 bases, with 7 bases lying between them. The CDR3, as DNA: TGTGCCAGCTCACCACCGGGGCAGCAAGAGACCCAGTACTTC. The encoded protein is CASSPPGQQETQYF.

The chain combines TRBV29-1 with TRBJ2-5, with 10 bases lining up with TRBD2. Germline CDR1 reads SQVTM; CDR2 reads ANQGSEA. The CDR3 has 17 amino acids. V dropped 1 base and J dropped 0; count of bases not matched to a gene: 8. The CDR3: CSVEVGLAGVNQETQYF. CDR3 DNA sequence: TGCAGCGTTGAAGTCGGGCTAGCGGGGGTTAACCAAGAGACCCAGTACTTC. The complete variable domain, with remaining parts taken from reference TRBV29-1 and TRBJ2-5, reads SAVISQKPSRDICQRGTSLTIQCQVDSQVTMMFWYRQQPGQSLTLIATANQGSEATYESGFVIDKFPISRPNLTFSTLTVSNMSPEDSSIYLCSVEVGLAGVNQETQYFGPGTRLLVL.